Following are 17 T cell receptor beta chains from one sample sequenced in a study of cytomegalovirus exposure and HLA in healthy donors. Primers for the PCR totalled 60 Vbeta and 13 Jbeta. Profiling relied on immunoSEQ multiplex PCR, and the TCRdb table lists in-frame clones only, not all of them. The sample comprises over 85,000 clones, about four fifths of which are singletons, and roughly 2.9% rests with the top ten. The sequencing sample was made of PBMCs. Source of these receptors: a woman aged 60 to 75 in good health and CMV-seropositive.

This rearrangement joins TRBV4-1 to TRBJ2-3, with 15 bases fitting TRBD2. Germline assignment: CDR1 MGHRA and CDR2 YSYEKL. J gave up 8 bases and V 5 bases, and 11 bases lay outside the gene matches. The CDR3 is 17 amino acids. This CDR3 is CASSVRTSGRGGGTQYF. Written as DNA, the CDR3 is TGCGCCAGCAGCGTCCGGACTAGCGGGAGGGGAGGGGGTACGCAGTATTTT.

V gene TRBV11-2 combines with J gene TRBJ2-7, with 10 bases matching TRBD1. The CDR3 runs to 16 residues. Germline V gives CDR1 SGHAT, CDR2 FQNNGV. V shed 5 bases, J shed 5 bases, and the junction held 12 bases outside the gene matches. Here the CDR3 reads CASSPRVGTGAHEQYF. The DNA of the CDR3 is TGTGCCAGCAGCCCTAGGGTAGGGACAGGGGCCCACGAGCAGTACTTC.

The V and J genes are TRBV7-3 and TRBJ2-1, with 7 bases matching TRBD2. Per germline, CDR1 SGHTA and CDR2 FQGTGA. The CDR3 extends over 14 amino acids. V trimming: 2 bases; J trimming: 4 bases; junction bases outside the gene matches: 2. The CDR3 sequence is CASSLGGGYNEQFF. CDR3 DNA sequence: TGTGCCAGCAGCTTAGGCGGGGGTTACAATGAGCAGTTCTTC.

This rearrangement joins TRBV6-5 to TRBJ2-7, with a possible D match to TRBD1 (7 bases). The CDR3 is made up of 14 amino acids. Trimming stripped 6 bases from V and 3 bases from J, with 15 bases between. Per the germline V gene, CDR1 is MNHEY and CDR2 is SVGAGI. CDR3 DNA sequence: TGTGCCAGCAGACAGGGGCCGCGGGACTACGAGCAGTACTTC. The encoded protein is CASRQGPRDYEQYF.

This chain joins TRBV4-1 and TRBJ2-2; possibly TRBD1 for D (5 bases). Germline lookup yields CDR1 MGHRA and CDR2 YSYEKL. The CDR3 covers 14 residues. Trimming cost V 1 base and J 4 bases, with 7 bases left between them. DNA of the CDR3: TGCGCCAGCAGCCAAGTTCAGGGCACCGGGGAGCTGTTTTTT. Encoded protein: CASSQVQGTGELFF.

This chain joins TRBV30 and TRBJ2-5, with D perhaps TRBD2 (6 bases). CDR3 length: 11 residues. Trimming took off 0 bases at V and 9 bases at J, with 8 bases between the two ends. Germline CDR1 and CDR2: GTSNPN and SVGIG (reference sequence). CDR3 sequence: CAWSVGEAQYF. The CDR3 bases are TGTGCCTGGAGTGTAGGGGAGGCCCAGTACTTC.

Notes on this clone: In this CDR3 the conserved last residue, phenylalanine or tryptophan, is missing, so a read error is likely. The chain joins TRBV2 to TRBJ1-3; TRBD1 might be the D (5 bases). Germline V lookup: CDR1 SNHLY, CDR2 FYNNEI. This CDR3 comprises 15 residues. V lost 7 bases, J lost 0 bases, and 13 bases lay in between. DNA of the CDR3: TGTGCCAGCAACAGCGACAGCTTCTCTGGAAACACCATATATCTT. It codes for CASNSDSFSGNTIYL.

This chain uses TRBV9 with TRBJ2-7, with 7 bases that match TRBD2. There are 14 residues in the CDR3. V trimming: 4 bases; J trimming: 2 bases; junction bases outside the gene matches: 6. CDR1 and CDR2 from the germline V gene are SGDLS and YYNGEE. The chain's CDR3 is CASSLLAETYEQYF. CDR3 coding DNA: TGTGCCAGCAGCCTTCTAGCGGAGACCTACGAGCAGTACTTC.

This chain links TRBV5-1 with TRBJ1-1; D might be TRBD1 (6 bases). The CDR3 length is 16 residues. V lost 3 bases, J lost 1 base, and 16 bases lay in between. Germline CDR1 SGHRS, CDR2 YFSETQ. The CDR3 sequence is CASSSNPGTTNTEAFF. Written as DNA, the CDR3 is TGCGCCAGCAGCTCAAATCCCGGGACAACGAACACTGAAGCTTTCTTT.

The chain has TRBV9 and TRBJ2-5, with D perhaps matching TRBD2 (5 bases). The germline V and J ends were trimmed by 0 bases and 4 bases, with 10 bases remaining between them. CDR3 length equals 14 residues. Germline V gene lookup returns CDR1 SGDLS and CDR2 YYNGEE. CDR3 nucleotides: TGTGCCAGCAGCGTAGCATGGAGGTCAGAGACCCAGTACTTC. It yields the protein CASSVAWRSETQYF.

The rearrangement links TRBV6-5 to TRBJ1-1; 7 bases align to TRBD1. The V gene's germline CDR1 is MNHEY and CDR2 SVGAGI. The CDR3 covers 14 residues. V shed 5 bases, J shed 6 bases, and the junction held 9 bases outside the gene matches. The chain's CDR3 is CASSEQTGISEAFF. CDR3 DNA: TGTGCCAGCAGTGAGCAGACAGGGATCTCTGAAGCTTTCTTT.

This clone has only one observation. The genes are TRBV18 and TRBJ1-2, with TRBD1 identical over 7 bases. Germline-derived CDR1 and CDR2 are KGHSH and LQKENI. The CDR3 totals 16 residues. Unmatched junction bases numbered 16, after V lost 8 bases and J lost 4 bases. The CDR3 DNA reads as TGTGCCAGCATCGCTCGGGAACTGACAGGGATCTATGGCTACACCTTC. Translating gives CASIARELTGIYGYTF.

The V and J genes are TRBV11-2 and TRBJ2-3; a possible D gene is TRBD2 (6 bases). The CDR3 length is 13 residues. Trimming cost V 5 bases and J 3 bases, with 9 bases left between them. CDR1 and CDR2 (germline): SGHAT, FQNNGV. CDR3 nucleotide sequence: TGTGCCAGCAGCAGTGCGGGAACAGATACGCAGTATTTT. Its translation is CASSSAGTDTQYF.

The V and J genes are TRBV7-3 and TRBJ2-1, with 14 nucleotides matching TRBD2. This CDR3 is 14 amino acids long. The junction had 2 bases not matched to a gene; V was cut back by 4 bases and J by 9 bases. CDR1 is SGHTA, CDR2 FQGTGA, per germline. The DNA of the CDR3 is TGTGCCAGCAGCTCGGGGACTAGCGGGAGTGAGCAGTTCTTC. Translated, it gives CASSSGTSGSEQFF.

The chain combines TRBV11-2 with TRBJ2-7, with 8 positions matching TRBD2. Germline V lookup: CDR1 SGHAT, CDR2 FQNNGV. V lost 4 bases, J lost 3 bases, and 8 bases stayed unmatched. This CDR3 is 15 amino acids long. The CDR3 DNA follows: TGTGCCAGCAGCTCCCACCGGGAGGGCCACTACGAGCAGTACTTC. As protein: CASSSHREGHYEQYF.

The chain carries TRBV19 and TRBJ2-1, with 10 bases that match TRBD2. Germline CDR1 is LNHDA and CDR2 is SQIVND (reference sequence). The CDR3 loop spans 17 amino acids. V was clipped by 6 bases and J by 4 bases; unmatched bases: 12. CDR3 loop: CASSTSSGSLLYNEQFF. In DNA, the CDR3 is TGTGCCAGTAGCACCTCTAGCGGGAGTCTGTTGTACAATGAGCAGTTCTTC.

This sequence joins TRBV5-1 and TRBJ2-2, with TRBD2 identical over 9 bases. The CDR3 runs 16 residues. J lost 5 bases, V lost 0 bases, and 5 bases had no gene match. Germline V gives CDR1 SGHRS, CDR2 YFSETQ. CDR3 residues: CASSLGTSAGTGELFF. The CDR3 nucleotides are TGCGCCAGCAGCTTGGGGACTAGCGCGGGGACCGGGGAGCTGTTTTTT.